The T cell receptor (beta chain) under discussion was sequenced for a study of CD8 T cells in Susac syndrome. There are a few counts of this clonotype. Antigen specificity is unknown. Sequencing of TCR beta covered CD8+ and CD4+ T cells obtained from blood. TEMRA cells were enriched by FACS, and CD4+ and CD8+ T cells were negatively isolated. Whole-study results and caveats: As acknowledged by the study, its TCR sequencing and HLA analysis included a relatively small number of individuals. There was no clonal expansion in the CD4+ T cell repertoires of Susac syndrome.

With random hexamers, reverse transcription was performed on roughly 0.5 to 1 ug of RNA. Each CDR3 protein gets one entry after TCRdb re-called the immunoSEQ multiplex PCR reads with MiXCR. The table lists some 170,000 distinct CDR3 sequences, around 94% of them singletons. Germline-derived CDR1 and CDR2 are SGHTA and FQGNSA. The CDR3 is 13 residues long. V was cut by 0 bases and J by 3 bases, with 3 bases left in between. The sequenced sample consisted of CD4+ T cells from PBMCs. The clonotype was recovered from a human donor with Susac syndrome. V usage is TRBV7-2 and J usage is TRBJ1-5, with no clear D. The CDR3 protein is CASSLAFNQPQHF. CDR3 in DNA: TGTGCCAGCAGCTTAGCATTCAATCAGCCCCAGCATTTT.